This record looks at one T cell receptor beta chain sequence and its context. No antigen is known for it. This specimen belongs to a study of human T cells and chemical hapten exposure. Study as a whole: Small pooled library volume differences chiefly drove per-sample TCR yield variation. Study results and limitations: Sensitizing to DPC left TCRs with a frequency above 1 in 1000 unaltered.

Time point of the sample: healthy volunteer bleed at 2 weeks. Sequencing started from total RNA isolated from unfractionated whole blood. Individual cDNA molecules had unique molecular identifiers attached to them by the library. Authors' processing steps: Counts of TCRs in each sample centred on a median of roughly 89,000 and extended from approximately 21,000 to 630,000. Each CDR3 protein is one row after TCRdb ran MiXCR on the RACE reads. TCRdb assigned the V and J calls; the authors' analysis was not used. The repertoire holds approximately 45,000 distinct CDR3 sequences, with about 4.5% as singletons. Germline CDR1 is MNHEY and CDR2 is SVGEGT. Trimming took 2 bases from V and 2 from J; bases not matched to a gene: 3. This CDR3 has 14 residues.

Sequencing used whole blood. The receptor was derived from a female donor in good health. Some clones in this sample may be carry-over from other donors' samples. The chain couples TRBV6-2 or TRBV6-3 to TRBJ2-7; 7 bases map to TRBD1. The DNA for the CDR3 is TGTGCCAGCAGTTACCCAGGGGGTGCCTACGAGCAGTACTTC. It translates to CASSYPGGAYEQYF.